The rows below give T cell receptor beta chains drawn from one sample of a study of cytomegalovirus exposure and HLA in healthy donors. The table came from immunoSEQ multiplex PCR; TCRdb's copy has only in-frame clones and leaves some out. The table lists approximately 190,000 clones, 75% to 90% of them singletons. What was sequenced was PBMCs. Source of these receptors: a woman aged 50 to 60 in good health and CMV-seropositive. The conserved cysteine and the conserved F or W are not part of the CDR3 here.

V,J,CDR3
TRBV28,TRBJ1-1,ASRDWEGGNTEAF
TRBV14,TRBJ2-4,ASSQGLLGYRGDVNIQY
TRBV29-1,TRBJ2-1,SASGTSGYNEQF
TRBV2,TRBJ1-4,ASRPTGTINEKLF
TRBV19,TRBJ2-7,ASSRTGASREQY
TRBV7-9,TRBJ2-3,ASSLGPLAGDADTQY
TRBV4-2,TRBJ1-3,ASSQDLGGQGSSGNTIY
TRBV7-3,TRBJ2-1,ASSIDRGFYNEQF
TRBV12-5,TRBJ1-5,ASGPGQANQPQH
TRBV5-8,TRBJ2-7,ASRLTGDSYEQY
TRBV21-1,TRBJ2-7,ASSNVAGPPYEQY
TRBV4-1,TRBJ1-2,ASSQEPRLGGGYT
TRBV7-8,TRBJ2-1,ASSAPTPGTQSYNEQF
TRBV19,TRBJ2-7,ASSPGQFRYEQY
TRBV2,TRBJ2-7,ASSALAGGYEQY
TRBV5-5,TRBJ2-7,ASSPTGQNSYEQY
TRBV27,TRBJ2-5,ASSLSAAQTQY
TRBV5-4,TRBJ1-2,ASSHAGLSGYT
TRBV7-8,TRBJ1-2,ASSYLDRGRGNGYT
TRBV6-5,TRBJ1-3,ASSYRGGGNTIY
TRBV2,TRBJ2-3,ASIGRGPTDTQY
TRBV7-2,TRBJ1-2,ASSPRKGLGGYT
TRBV19,TRBJ1-1,ASNEGANMGTEAF
TRBV21-1,TRBJ2-7,ASSPSGGRGSHEQY
TRBV27,TRBJ2-1,ASKQGLNNEQF
TRBV6-6,TRBJ1-1,ASSSIGSETEAF
TRBV30,TRBJ1-5,AWSVGGFSNQPQH
TRBV7-2,TRBJ2-3,ASSLRGRLTDTQY
TRBV18,TRBJ2-1,ASSPSTGNYNEQF
TRBV7-8,TRBJ2-4,ASSPNRGPLAKNIQY
TRBV28,TRBJ2-1,ASSPSSGGDNEQF
TRBV29-1,TRBJ2-1,SVTGRSSGNEQF
TRBV19,TRBJ2-3,ASSGLAGGNTDTQY
TRBV25-1,TRBJ1-2,ASSDHRNYGYT
TRBV5-1,TRBJ2-3,ASSASGERTDTQY
TRBV6-1,TRBJ2-2,AIKGQGDTGELF
TRBV2,TRBJ2-5,ASSVIGGQETQY
TRBV9,TRBJ1-6,ASSVGVPGSPLH
TRBV5-1,TRBJ2-5,ASSPGLAGGIQETQY
TRBV19,TRBJ2-1,ASSLNGGRFQF
TRBV19,TRBJ2-1,ASSTSGGRDEQF
TRBV4-3,TRBJ1-5,ASSQATGYSNQPQH
TRBV9,TRBJ1-2,ASSVGGNYGYT
TRBV6-6,TRBJ1-1,ASSYSTGGQTF
TRBV2,TRBJ2-1,ACSGSVLNEQF
TRBV5-3,TRBJ2-7,AFHGGSGGPSSYEQY
TRBV14,TRBJ1-5,ASSPPAGLVRSAQH